Below are 17 T cell receptor beta chains sequenced from a single sample in a study of blood T cells in healthy people across ages. A second PCR, run for about 7 to 12 cycles, used a sample-barcoded 5' primer plus a J-beta primer mix. TCRdb reprocessed the 5' RACE reads with MiXCR, giving one entry per CDR3 protein. Of 720,000 or so distinct CDR3 sequences in the sample, 40% to 45% were seen once. Sequences were obtained from blood. The receptor source for this set is an older man in good health.

The rearrangement links TRBV7-9 to TRBJ2-5; D is possibly TRBD1 (6 bases). Per germline, CDR1 SEHNR and CDR2 FQNEAQ (reference sequence). CDR3 size: 12 residues. V was shortened by 4 bases and J by 11 bases, with 14 bases between the two germline ends. The CDR3 here is CASSWDTAEQYF. Written as DNA, the CDR3 is TGTGCCAGCAGCTGGGACACGGCGGAGCAGTACTTC. Full variable domain (remainder filled in from reference TRBV7-9 and TRBJ2-5): DTGVSQNPRHKITKRGQNVTFRCDPISEHNRLYWYRQTLGQGPEFLTYFQNEAQLEKSRLLSDRFSAERPKGSFSTLEIQRTEQGDSAMYLCASSWDTAEQYFGPGTRLLVL.

In this sample, this clonotype turned up many times. The chain couples TRBV20-1 to TRBJ2-2, with 10 bases that match TRBD2. Germline CDR1 is DFQATT and CDR2 is SNEGSKA (reference sequence). The V gene end was trimmed by 0 bases and the J gene end by 2 bases; junction bases not matched to a gene: 9. The CDR3 spans 18 residues. The CDR3 nucleotides are TGCAGTGCTAGAGATCCGGCTAGCGGGGGCCCTAACACCGGGGAGCTGTTTTTT. Its translation is CSARDPASGGPNTGELFF.

This clonotype appeared a few times. This rearrangement joins TRBV11-2 to TRBJ2-1; 9 bases fit TRBD1. This CDR3 spans 15 amino acids. V was pared by 3 bases and J by 6 bases, with 6 bases of the junction left unmatched. CDR1 SGHAT and CDR2 FQNNGV come from the germline V gene. The CDR3 is CASSFRDRVSNEQFF. The CDR3, as DNA: TGTGCCAGCAGCTTCCGGGACAGGGTTTCCAATGAGCAGTTCTTC. Full variable domain (outside the CDR3, taken from reference TRBV11-2 and TRBJ2-1): EAGVAQSPRYKIIEKRQSVAFWCNPISGHATLYWYQQILGQGPKLLIQFQNNGVVDDSQLPKDRFSAERLKGVDSTLKIQPAKLEDSAVYLCASSFRDRVSNEQFFGPGTRLTVL.

This clonotype was detected many times. This rearrangement joins TRBV29-1 to TRBJ2-5; 7 bases line up with TRBD1. The V segment lost 6 bases and the J segment 2 bases; nucleotides outside the gene matches: 6. The CDR3 totals 13 residues. Germline V gene sequence: CDR1 SQVTM, CDR2 ANQGSEA. CDR3 nucleotide sequence: TGCAGCGTGCACCGACAGGGTCAAGAGACCCAGTACTTC. This codes for CSVHRQGQETQYF.

This sequence joins TRBV4-1 and TRBJ2-6, with unresolved D. CDR1 and CDR2 (germline): MGHRA, YSYEKL. CDR3 size: 17 residues. Trimming left V 2 bases short and J 2 bases short, with 13 bases between. The CDR3 is CASSQPRSGPGANVLTF. In DNA form, the CDR3 reads TGCGCCAGCAGCCAACCTCGGTCTGGGCCTGGGGCCAACGTCCTGACTTTC.

Details on this clonotype: Given a much more abundant clone one base away, this may be a read error. The CDR3 loop reads CASSTDCFNEQFF. CDR3 sequence (DNA): TGTGCCAGCAGTACGGACTGCTTCAATGAGCAGTTCTTC. The V and J genes are TRBV6-2 or TRBV6-3 and TRBJ2-1; TRBD2 is a possible D gene (5 bases). The V and J ends lost 5 bases and 6 bases respectively, with 11 bases between them. The CDR3 runs 13 residues. Germline-derived CDR1 and CDR2 are MNHEY and SVGEGT.

There are a few counts of this clonotype. V gene TRBV20-1 combines with J gene TRBJ2-5; TRBD1 might be the D (6 bases). This CDR3 has 12 residues. The V gene's germline CDR1 is DFQATT and CDR2 SNEGSKA (reference sequence). V lost 3 bases and J lost 5, with 10 bases in between. The CDR3 loop reads CSARGAIETQYF. The CDR3 DNA reads as TGCAGTGCTAGGGGGGCGATCGAGACCCAGTACTTC.

The V and J genes are TRBV9 and TRBJ2-3; no firm D call. This CDR3 spans 15 amino acids. Germline V lookup: CDR1 SGDLS, CDR2 YYNGEE. With 0 bases removed from V and 6 bases from J, the gap between germline ends came to 14 bases. CDR3 nucleotide sequence: TGTGCCAGCAGCGTAGCGGGCTATTCAGTGGATACGCAGTATTTT. Protein: CASSVAGYSVDTQYF.

The chain combines TRBV4-2 with TRBJ1-1, with TRBD1 as a possible D gene (5 bases). The CDR3 is 15 residues long. Trimming left V 1 base short and J 4 bases short, with 13 bases between. CDR1 is LGHNA and CDR2 is YNFKEQ in the germline V gene. This CDR3 is CASSQVELRGTEAFF. CDR3 DNA: TGTGCCAGCAGCCAAGTCGAATTGAGGGGCACTGAAGCTTTCTTT.

This clonotype was seen only a few times. The rearrangement joins TRBV7-2 to TRBJ1-6; no clear D. This CDR3 region has 14 residues. Germline CDR1 SGHTA, CDR2 FQGNSA. Trimming removed 5 bases at V and 0 bases at J, with 5 bases between. CDR3 sequence reads: CASSAGSYNSPLHF. Written as DNA, the CDR3 is TGTGCCAGCAGCGCCGGCTCCTATAATTCACCCCTCCACTTT.

The chain recombines TRBV11-1 with TRBJ2-5; D is ambiguous. Germline V lookup: CDR1 SGHAT, CDR2 FQDESV (reference sequence). V dropped 3 bases and J dropped 5 bases, with 10 bases sitting between them. CDR3 length equals 13 residues. The CDR3 spells CASSFGRAETQYF. CDR3 DNA: TGTGCCAGCAGCTTTGGCAGAGCGGAGACCCAGTACTTC.

The CDR3: CASSETGLETEAFF. In nucleotides, the CDR3 is TGTGCCAGCAGTGAGACAGGGCTGGAAACTGAAGCTTTCTTT. The V gene is TRBV25-1, the J gene TRBJ1-1; 7 nucleotides align to TRBD1. The germline gives CDR1 MGHDK, CDR2 SYGVNS. J gave up 5 bases and V 3 bases, and 6 bases lay outside the gene matches. This CDR3 contains 14 residues.

This clonotype was detected a few times. The chain combines TRBV6-2 or TRBV6-3 with TRBJ2-6; D is uncertain. The V and J ends lost 4 bases and 0 bases respectively, with 10 bases between them. This CDR3 has 16 residues. Germline CDR1 MNHEY, CDR2 SVGEGT. The CDR3 is CASSFHANSGANVLTF. The CDR3 nucleotides read TGTGCCAGCAGTTTCCATGCCAACTCTGGGGCCAACGTCCTGACTTTC.

The J gene is TRBJ2-3, the V gene TRBV27; D might be TRBD2 (5 bases). The CDR3 loop spans 14 amino acids. V lost 8 bases, J lost 2 bases, and 14 bases lay in between. Per the germline V gene, CDR1 is MNHEY and CDR2 is SMNVEV (reference sequence). As DNA, the CDR3 is TGTGCCAGCGCGGGTGTGGGAACCACAGATACGCAGTATTTT. Protein product: CASAGVGTTDTQYF.

This chain connects TRBV4-2 to TRBJ1-4, with TRBD1 as a possible D gene (6 bases). The CDR3 sequence is 20 residues long. V lost 1 base, J lost 2 bases, and 23 bases lay in between. Per germline, CDR1 LGHNA and CDR2 YNFKEQ. The CDR3 reads CASSQGVSDTYRDTNEKLFF. The CDR3 DNA reads TGTGCCAGCAGCCAAGGGGTCTCCGACACTTACAGGGACACTAATGAAAAACTGTTTTTT.

J is TRBJ2-5 and V is TRBV25-1; weak D call: TRBD2 (6 bases). CDR1 and CDR2 from the germline V gene are MGHDK and SYGVNS. The CDR3 totals 14 residues. Trimming removed 4 bases from V and 4 bases from J, with 13 bases in between. The CDR3 DNA follows: TGTGCCAGCAGTGTCTCGGGACTTTCAGAGACCCAGTACTTC. It translates to CASSVSGLSETQYF.

This clonotype was found a few times. The rearrangement links TRBV7-9 to TRBJ1-2; D unclear. The germline gives CDR1 SEHNR, CDR2 FQNEAQ (reference sequence). V dropped 1 base and J dropped 5 bases, with 14 bases sitting between them. The CDR3 contains 15 residues. The CDR3 DNA sequence: TGTGCCAGCAGCTTAGGGACGGCGCCGGAGTATGGCTACACCTTC. Translation gives CASSLGTAPEYGYTF.